Listed below are T cell receptor beta chains from one sample, sequenced in a study of CD8 T cells in ankylosing spondylitis. One entry per CDR3 protein results from TCRdb running MiXCR on the 5' RACE reads. The sample has approximately 220,000 distinct CDR3 sequences; around 25% are singletons. The sequenced sample consisted of blood, either unsorted or a sorted T cell fraction (not recorded which). The receptor source for this set is a male donor with ankylosing spondylitis or in good health (not recorded which). CDR3s include the opening cysteine and the closing phenylalanine or tryptophan. A D gene is named only where the DNA matches it firmly. The size of a clone is reported for some rows only, either as once, few or many, or as a class for expanded clones.

>TRBJ2-7|many|TRBD1|TRBV2
CASRNPGQRREQYF
TGTGCCAGCAGGAACCCGGGACAGCGTCGCGAGCAGTACTTC
>TRBJ2-3|NA|TRBD2|TRBV12-3/TRBV12-4
CASSSRLAGDTQYF
TGTGCCAGCAGTTCGCGACTAGCGGGAGATACGCAGTATTTT
>TRBJ2-1|few|NA|TRBV29-1
CSVLGNEQFF
TGCAGCGTTCTGGGGAATGAGCAGTTCTTC
>TRBJ2-5|NA|NA|TRBV3-1
CASSHSLTFSSQETQYF
TGTGCCAGCAGCCATTCCCTCACCTTTAGCAGTCAAGAGACCCAGTACTTC
>TRBJ2-7|many|TRBD2|TRBV20-1
CSAGSGSMYEQYF
TGCAGTGCGGGTAGCGGGAGTATGTACGAGCAGTACTTC
>TRBJ1-1|medium-sized|TRBD1|TRBV27
CASKTKDRVGAEAFF
TGTGCCAGCAAAACGAAAGACAGGGTTGGGGCTGAAGCTTTCTTT
>TRBJ2-3|many|NA|TRBV9
CASSPTPTDTQYF
TGTGCCAGCAGCCCCACCCCCACAGATACGCAGTATTTT
>TRBJ2-7|few|TRBD2|TRBV20-1
CSALAGGHSYEQYF
TGCAGTGCTTTGGCGGGAGGGCACTCCTACGAGCAGTACTTC
>TRBJ2-5|few|TRBD2|TRBV7-2
CASSSRTSGRRETQYF
TGTGCCAGCAGCTCCCGGACTAGCGGGAGGAGGGAGACCCAGTACTTC
>TRBJ2-7|many|NA|TRBV20-1
CSARGPNPGTYEQYF
TGCAGTGCTCGAGGACCCAACCCGGGGACCTACGAGCAGTACTTC
>TRBJ2-5|NA|NA|TRBV6-1
CASSPNRDTLRGTQYF
TGTGCCAGCAGTCCGAACCGGGACACCCTTAGGGGGACCCAGTACTTC
>TRBJ2-6|many|TRBD1|TRBV2
CATGTGQAGANVLTF
TGTGCCACTGGAACAGGACAGGCTGGGGCCAACGTCCTGACTTTC
>TRBJ1-1|many|TRBD1|TRBV12-3/TRBV12-4
CASSRGTENTKAFF
TGTGCCAGCAGCCGCGGGACAGAAAATACAAAAGCTTTCTTT
>TRBJ2-1|few|NA|TRBV6-4
CASSDSGRGYNEQFF
TGTGCCAGCAGTGACTCCGGCCGCGGCTACAATGAGCAGTTCTTC
>TRBJ2-2|many|NA|TRBV7-2
CASRSRAGDTGELFF
TGTGCCAGCAGGAGTCGGGCCGGGGACACCGGGGAGCTGTTTTTT
>TRBJ2-2|many|NA|TRBV18
CASSSTRNTGELFF
TGTGCCAGCTCATCGACACGGAACACCGGGGAGCTGTTTTTT
>TRBJ1-1|NA|TRBD1|TRBV4-3
CASSPSEARQGHTEAFF
TGCGCCAGCAGCCCGTCGGAGGCCCGACAGGGCCACACTGAAGCTTTCTTT
>TRBJ1-2|NA|TRBD1|TRBV6-2/TRBV6-3
CASSQGAYGYTF
TGTGCCAGCAGTCAGGGGGCCTATGGCTACACCTTC
>TRBJ2-4|many|TRBD1|TRBV10-3
CAISQGDSKNIQYF
TGTGCCATCAGTCAAGGGGACAGCAAAAACATTCAGTACTTC
>TRBJ2-3|NA|NA|TRBV20-1
CSARRRLTDTQYF
TGCAGTGCTAGGAGGAGGTTGACAGATACGCAGTATTTT
>TRBJ2-1|NA|NA|TRBV9
CASSLTSGAYNEQFF
TGTGCCAGCAGTCTGACCAGCGGAGCCTACAATGAGCAGTTCTTC
>TRBJ1-4|few|NA|TRBV5-1
CASSQGVGENEKLFF
TGCGCCAGCAGCCAAGGAGTGGGGGAAAATGAAAAACTGTTTTTT
>TRBJ2-4|few|TRBD2|TRBV12-3/TRBV12-4
CASSLGSGRAVKNIQYF
TGTGCCAGCAGTTTAGGAAGCGGGAGGGCCGTCAAAAACATTCAGTACTTC
>TRBJ1-2|NA|NA|TRBV12-3/TRBV12-4
CASRKSTSRNYGYTF
TGTGCCAGCAGAAAAAGTACTTCACGGAACTATGGCTACACCTTC
>TRBJ2-3|NA|NA|TRBV24-1
CATSDHRETADTQYF
TGTGCCACCAGTGATCACCGGGAGACGGCAGATACGCAGTATTTT
>TRBJ2-1|NA|NA|TRBV10-3
CAISDRGDNEQFF
TGTGCCATCAGTGATCGCGGAGACAATGAGCAGTTCTTC
>TRBJ2-7|NA|TRBD2|TRBV5-1
CASSSAREREGRYEQYF
TGCGCCAGCAGCTCCGCCCGGGAGCGGGAGGGCCGCTACGAGCAGTACTTC
>TRBJ2-1|NA|NA|TRBV10-3
CAISEGVGEQFF
TGTGCCATCAGTGAGGGCGTGGGTGAGCAGTTCTTC
>TRBJ1-2|many|NA|TRBV11-2
CASSLSGTGYTF
TGTGCCAGCAGCTTATCTGGGACTGGCTACACCTTC
>TRBJ1-2|many|NA|TRBV27
CASSLRVGRGYGYTF
TGTGCCAGCAGTTTGAGGGTCGGTCGGGGCTATGGCTACACCTTC
>TRBJ2-1|NA|TRBD2|TRBV9
CASSGAEREAYNEQFF
TGTGCCAGCAGCGGAGCCGAACGGGAGGCCTACAATGAGCAGTTCTTC
>TRBJ2-7|few|TRBD2|TRBV19
CASSPGLNYEQYF
TGTGCCAGTAGCCCGGGACTAAACTACGAGCAGTACTTC
>TRBJ1-1|NA|TRBD1|TRBV5-6
CASSWKGAGYTEAFF
TGTGCCAGCAGCTGGAAGGGGGCAGGGTACACTGAAGCTTTCTTT
>TRBJ2-5|many|NA|TRBV29-1
CSVPDRRDETQYF
TGCAGCGTTCCGGACAGGCGGGACGAGACCCAGTACTTC